What follows are 32 T cell receptor beta chains derived from one specimen sequenced in a study of CD8 T cells in Susac syndrome. An amount of RNA that ranged from roughly 0.45 to 1 ug was reverse transcribed with random hexamers. TCRdb re-called the immunoSEQ multiplex PCR reads through MiXCR, storing one row per CDR3 protein. The sample lists about 140,000 distinct CDR3 sequences, approximately 95% occurring once. Sequenced material: CD4+ T cells from PBMCs. All receptors derive from a human donor with Susac syndrome.

CDR3 region: CASTFDRVNTEAFF. The CDR3 DNA is TGTGCCAGCACCTTCGACCGAGTGAACACTGAAGCTTTCTTT. The gene calls are TRBV12-3 or TRBV12-4 and TRBJ1-1; no definite D call. The V gene lost 7 bases and the J gene lost 0 bases, with 12 bases spanning the gap. The CDR3 spans 14 residues.

This chain connects TRBV6-6 to TRBJ1-1; 10 nucleotides match TRBD1. This CDR3 contains 16 residues. J was trimmed by 1 base and V by 2 bases; bases with no gene match: 4. Germline lookup yields CDR1 MNHNY and CDR2 SVGAGI (reference sequence). CDR3: CASSYTGTGENTEAFF. In nucleotides, the CDR3 is TGTGCCAGCAGTTACACCGGGACAGGGGAGAACACTGAAGCTTTCTTT.

The gene calls are TRBV30 and TRBJ2-1, with 7 nucleotides matching TRBD2. V was clipped by 8 bases and J by 3 bases; unmatched bases: 7. CDR3 size: 13 residues. From germline, CDR1 is GTSNPN and CDR2 SVGIG (reference sequence). CDR3 protein: CAGRGEFYNEQFF. CDR3 sequence (DNA): TGTGCCGGCCGGGGGGAATTCTACAATGAGCAGTTCTTC.

The J gene is TRBJ2-7, the V gene TRBV6-6; 7 nucleotides line up with TRBD1. CDR1 is MNHNY, CDR2 SVGAGI, per germline (reference sequence). The CDR3 runs 16 residues. After removal of 6 bases from V and 2 bases from J, the junction contained 13 bases not matched to a gene. The CDR3 DNA reads TGTGCCAGCAGACATACGGAACAGGGGTCTACCTACGAGCAGTACTTC. This translates into CASRHTEQGSTYEQYF.

The rearrangement uses TRBV7-9 and TRBJ2-7, with D unresolved. The V gene's germline CDR1 is SEHNR and CDR2 FQNEAQ (reference sequence). This CDR3 has 14 residues. The ends were cut back, 1 base at V and 1 base at J, with 8 bases in the middle. Here the CDR3 DNA reads TGTGCCAGCAGCTTAGGGACGGCATCCTACGAGCAGTACTTC. Amino acid sequence: CASSLGTASYEQYF.

This clonotype has just one count. CDR3 in DNA: TGTGCCAGCCGACCCAGCCTTGTGGCTGAAGCTTTCTTT. Its translation is CASRPSLVAEAFF. The chain recombines TRBV19 with TRBJ1-1; D call uncertain. Trimming took off 9 bases at V and 6 bases at J, with 17 bases between the two ends. Per the germline V gene, CDR1 is LNHDA and CDR2 is SQIVND (reference sequence). This CDR3 comprises 13 residues.

The chain carries TRBV18 and TRBJ2-7; 12 nucleotides match TRBD1. V trimming: 1 base; J trimming: 3 bases; junction bases outside the gene matches: 4. The CDR3 has 16 residues. From germline, CDR1 is KGHSH and CDR2 LQKENI. CDR3 DNA sequence: TGTGCCAGCTCACCACGTGGGACAGGGGGCGTCTACGAGCAGTACTTC. This encodes CASSPRGTGGVYEQYF.

The chain employs TRBV12-3 or TRBV12-4 and TRBJ1-6; 8 bases align to TRBD1. V trimming: 5 bases; J trimming: 6 bases; junction bases outside the gene matches: 3. This CDR3 contains 14 residues. The CDR3 nucleotides are TGTGCCAGCAGTGCCGACAGGGGTAATTCACCCCTCCACTTT. Translated: CASSADRGNSPLHF.

V is TRBV7-9 and J is TRBJ1-5, with a tentative D call TRBD1 (5 bases). Trimming shortened V by 3 bases and J by 7 bases, and 10 bases separated the two germline ends. The CDR3 extends over 13 amino acids. Per the germline V gene, CDR1 is SEHNR and CDR2 is FQNEAQ (reference sequence). The CDR3 here is CASSLEQGQPQHF. The CDR3 bases are TGTGCCAGCAGCTTGGAGCAGGGCCAGCCCCAGCATTTT.

V and J are TRBV12-3 or TRBV12-4 and TRBJ2-1; 9 bases fit TRBD2. V lost 4 bases and J lost 12; bases outside the gene matches: 4. The CDR3 is made up of 12 amino acids. CDR3 coding DNA: TGTGCCAGCAGTTCAAGCGGGGGGAGGCAGTTCTTC. The encoded protein is CASSSSGGRQFF.

This chain connects TRBV20-1 to TRBJ2-2; the match to TRBD2 covers 11 bases. Germline-derived CDR1 and CDR2 are DFQATT and SNEGSKA (reference sequence). Losses at the gene ends were 6 bases for V and 1 base for J; bases not matched to a gene: 1. The CDR3 totals 14 residues. The CDR3 nucleotides read TGCAGTGCCACTAGCGGGAGGAACACCGGGGAGCTGTTTTTT. Translation gives CSATSGRNTGELFF.

The rearrangement links TRBV18 to TRBJ2-3; D not certain. V was pared by 6 bases and J by 2 bases, with 24 bases between. Germline V gives CDR1 KGHSH, CDR2 LQKENI. The CDR3 covers 18 residues. The CDR3 DNA follows: TGTGCCAGCTCCCCCCCTAGTCCGGGCCGACTGACCACAGATACGCAGTATTTT. This sequence encodes CASSPPSPGRLTTDTQYF.

The V and J genes are TRBV20-1 and TRBJ1-2; D gene uncertain. Between the trimmed V and J ends, which lost 6 bases and 4 bases, there was a span of 12 bases. The germline CDR1 and CDR2 sequences are DFQATT and SNEGSKA (reference sequence). The CDR3 is 12 residues long. For the CDR3, the DNA is TGCAGTGCCGGGCCGGGGTCCTATGGCTACACCTTC. This encodes CSAGPGSYGYTF.

The CDR3 sequence: CASSVANTGELFF. CDR3 DNA: TGCGCCAGCAGCGTGGCTAACACCGGGGAGCTGTTTTTT. The chain combines TRBV5-1 with TRBJ2-2; the D is unclear. CDR3 length: 13 residues. The germline V and J ends were trimmed by 4 bases and 2 bases, with 6 bases remaining between them. Germline CDR1 and CDR2: SGHRS and YFSETQ.

The V call is TRBV12-3 or TRBV12-4, the J call TRBJ2-1, with 12 bases identical to TRBD2. The CDR3 has 15 amino acids. Trimming removed 7 bases from V and 6 bases from J; junction bases left unmatched: 7. The CDR3 coding sequence is TGTGCCAGCACATTAGAGACTAGCGGGGGCAATGAGCAGTTCTTC. This translates into CASTLETSGGNEQFF.

The rearrangement joins TRBV6-5 to TRBJ2-7; 10 nucleotides align to TRBD1. The CDR3 extends over 15 amino acids. V lost 2 bases, J lost 4 bases, and 5 bases stayed unmatched. From germline, CDR1 is MNHEY and CDR2 SVGAGI. Written as DNA, the CDR3 is TGTGCCAGCAGTTACCCGAGACAGGGGGCTTACGAGCAGTACTTC. Translating gives CASSYPRQGAYEQYF.

This chain connects TRBV29-1 to TRBJ2-5; possible D gene TRBD2, 5 bases. Deletions cut 3 bases from V and 4 bases from J, with 12 bases between. The CDR3 is 13 amino acids. CDR1 and CDR2 from the germline V gene are SQVTM and ANQGSEA. CDR3 bases: TGCAGCGTTGACGGGGAAATCTTAGAGACCCAGTACTTC. Translation gives CSVDGEILETQYF.

The gene calls are TRBV3-1 and TRBJ2-7, with TRBD2 matching over 8 bases. Trimming took 0 bases from V and 6 from J; bases not matched to a gene: 4. CDR1 is LGHDT and CDR2 is YNNKEL in the germline V gene (reference sequence). This CDR3 is 14 amino acids long. In DNA, the CDR3 is TGTGCCAGCAGCCAAGAGGGACTAGGATCCGAGCAGTACTTC. Encoded protein: CASSQEGLGSEQYF.

This clonotype was counted once. V and J are TRBV20-1 and TRBJ2-7; no clear D gene. CDR3 length: 13 residues. Deletions cut 3 bases from V and 2 bases from J, with 11 bases between. The germline V gene encodes CDR1 DFQATT and CDR2 SNEGSKA (reference sequence). The CDR3 DNA is TGCAGTGCTAGGGACCTGTTTGCCTACGAGCAGTACTTC. Its protein product is CSARDLFAYEQYF.

This chain connects TRBV12-3 or TRBV12-4 to TRBJ1-2; 9 bases agree with TRBD1. With V trimmed by 5 bases and J by 4 bases, 8 bases remained unmatched. CDR3 size: 15 residues. CDR3 nucleotides: TGTGCCAGCAGTCGGACAGGGGCGCGTGGCTATGGCTACACCTTC. It is translated as CASSRTGARGYGYTF.

The chain is built from TRBV2 and TRBJ1-6; D might be TRBD1 (5 bases). Trimming took off 6 bases at V and 7 bases at J, with 16 bases between the two ends. CDR1 SNHLY and CDR2 FYNNEI come from the germline V gene. The CDR3 length is 15 residues. The CDR3 loop is CASRGTPPDNSPLHF. As DNA, the CDR3 is TGTGCCAGCAGAGGGACGCCGCCGGACAATTCACCCCTCCACTTT.

This clonotype was observed a single time. The CDR3 DNA reads TGTGCCACCAGCAGAGTTCTAGCGGGAGGTCCGGGCACCGGGGAGCTGTTTTTT. Its translation is CATSRVLAGGPGTGELFF. The V and J genes are TRBV15 and TRBJ2-2, with 11 bases aligning to TRBD2. The CDR3 spans 18 residues. V trimming: 1 base; J trimming: 4 bases; junction bases outside the gene matches: 8. The germline CDR1 and CDR2 sequences are LNHNV and YYDKDF (reference sequence).

The gene calls are TRBV28 and TRBJ1-5; 9 nucleotides match TRBD1. Germline loops: CDR1 MDHEN, CDR2 SYDVKM. J lost 3 bases, V lost 3 bases, and 9 bases had no gene match. The CDR3 consists of 17 residues. In DNA, the CDR3 is TGTGCCAGCAGTTTCCACATCACAGGGGGCTTCAATCAGCCCCAGCATTTT. This codes for CASSFHITGGFNQPQHF.

This CDR3 is CAIRRGGITDTQYF. DNA of the CDR3: TGTGCCATCAGGAGAGGGGGGATCACAGATACGCAGTATTTT. The rearrangement links TRBV10-3 to TRBJ2-3; D tentatively fits TRBD1 or TRBD2 (6 bases each). The CDR3 spans 14 residues. Trimming took off 6 bases at V and 2 bases at J, with 12 bases between the two ends. Germline CDR1 ENHRY, CDR2 SYGVKD.

The gene calls are TRBV9 and TRBJ1-6, with a weak D call TRBD1 (6 bases). Trimming took off 0 bases at V and 8 bases at J, with 15 bases between the two ends. Germline V CDR1 and CDR2: SGDLS, YYNGEE. There are 16 residues in the CDR3. CDR3 sequence reads: CASSVGGWGGDSPLHF. CDR3 coding DNA: TGTGCCAGCAGCGTAGGAGGGTGGGGGGGCGATTCACCCCTCCACTTT. Combining the CDR3 with reference TRBV9 and TRBJ1-6 gives the whole variable domain DSGVTQTPKHLITATGQRVTLRCSPRSGDLSVYWYQQSLDQGLQFLIQYYNGEERAKGNILERFSAQQFPDLHSELNLSSLELGDSALYFCASSVGGWGGDSPLHFGNGTRLTVT.

The chain is built from TRBV5-1 and TRBJ1-1; D is possibly TRBD1 (6 bases). The CDR3 totals 17 residues. CDR1 and CDR2 (germline): SGHRS, YFSETQ. Trimming cost V 0 bases and J 6 bases, with 21 bases left between them. The CDR3: CASSLGGARGPNSEAFF. The CDR3 DNA reads TGCGCCAGCAGCTTGGGCGGTGCCAGGGGTCCAAATTCTGAAGCTTTCTTT.

The chain uses TRBV20-1 and TRBJ2-5; D may be TRBD2 (7 bases). The CDR3 extends over 13 amino acids. Trimming removed 1 base from V and 4 bases from J, with 10 bases in between. Germline V gene lookup returns CDR1 DFQATT and CDR2 SNEGSKA (reference sequence). The CDR3 DNA reads as TGCAGTGCTAGAGCTAGGGGGGGAGAGACCCAGTACTTC. This gives the protein CSARARGGETQYF.

V gene TRBV29-1 combines with J gene TRBJ1-1; 7 nucleotides line up with TRBD1. The V segment lost 7 bases and the J segment 4 bases; nucleotides outside the gene matches: 15. CDR3 length: 15 residues. Germline CDR1 and CDR2: SQVTM and ANQGSEA. The chain's CDR3 is CSGTGALVGGTEAFF. The CDR3, as DNA: TGCAGCGGTACAGGGGCTCTTGTTGGGGGCACTGAAGCTTTCTTT.

The CDR3 DNA follows: TGCAGCGCTGACAGGGAGTCTCCTGAAGCTTTCTTT. Its translation: CSADRESPEAFF. This chain joins TRBV29-1 and TRBJ1-1; 7 bases agree with TRBD1. This CDR3 has 12 amino acids. CDR1 and CDR2 from the germline V gene are SQVTM and ANQGSEA. V shed 7 bases and J 6 bases; nucleotides not matched to a gene: 8.

The CDR3 region has the DNA TGTGCCTGGAAAGCCCCGGGACTAGCGAGGAGCACAGATACGCAGTATTTT. Its translation: CAWKAPGLARSTDTQYF. The chain joins TRBV30 to TRBJ2-3, with TRBD2 identical over 10 bases. The germline V gene encodes CDR1 GTSNPN and CDR2 SVGIG (reference sequence). V dropped 4 bases and J dropped 0; count of bases not matched to a gene: 10. The CDR3 has 17 amino acids.

The V call is TRBV12-3 or TRBV12-4, the J call TRBJ2-1; TRBD2 agrees at 12 bases. Trimming at V came to 5 bases and at J to 6 bases, leaving 8 bases not matched to a gene. This CDR3 is 16 amino acids long. The DNA of the CDR3 is TGTGCCAGCAGTCCCCCGGGACTAGCGGGTGTCAATGAGCAGTTCTTC. This codes for CASSPPGLAGVNEQFF.

The CDR3 DNA follows: TGTGCCAGCTCACCAGAGGACGGGGGCACTGAAGCTTTCTTT. This translates into CASSPEDGGTEAFF. The rearrangement links TRBV18 to TRBJ1-1; D is possibly TRBD1 (5 bases). CDR3 length equals 14 residues. CDR1 is KGHSH, CDR2 LQKENI, per germline. Trimming removed 2 bases at V and 4 bases at J, with 11 bases between. The variable domain in full, completed from reference TRBV18 and TRBJ1-1, reads NAGVMQNPRHLVRRRGQEARLRCSPMKGHSHVYWYRQLPEEGLKFMVYLQKENIIDESGMPKERFSAEFPKEGPSILRIQQVVRGDSAAYFCASSPEDGGTEAFFGQGTRLTVV.